The source of this TCR beta chain is a study of cytomegalovirus exposure and HLA in healthy donors. Across the study: The 500 to 750 first-cohort repertoires and the roughly 120 validation repertoires shared the same platform, a later analysis reported.

Study-wide results and caveats: A few of the chains that were CMV-associated were confirmed in vitro to be specific for CMV antigens.

CDR3 length: 15 amino acids. Per the germline V gene, CDR1 is GTSNPN and CDR2 is SVGIG (reference sequence). With V trimmed by 5 bases and J by 0 bases, 2 bases remained unmatched. A word on this clone: Its antigen remains unknown.

Clones were sequenced by immunoSEQ multiplex PCR, and TCRdb holds only the in-frame ones, with some missing. Here the sample spans about 200,000 clones, around 87% being singletons. V is TRBV30 and J is TRBJ2-3; 13 bases fit TRBD2. This clonotype was sampled from a woman aged 18-30 years in good health and CMV-seropositive. Sequenced: PBMCs. The CDR3 DNA is TGTGCCTGGGGGACTAGCGGGGCTAGCACAGATACGCAGTATTTT. Amino acid sequence: CAWGTSGASTDTQYF.